These T cell receptor beta chains were read from a single sample in a study of neurological immune-mediated disorders. Each CDR3 protein gets one entry after TCRdb re-called the 5' RACE reads with MiXCR. The sample has approximately 24,000 distinct CDR3 sequences, under 15% seen once. The sample comprised PBMCs. The receptors here all came from a woman in her thirties or forties with HTLV-1-associated myelopathy (HAM/TSP). Both conserved end residues are part of each CDR3. The D gene is left open where the match is weak. Clone size is given for some rows only: seen once, a few or many times, or a class if the clone is expanded.

length | D | J | size | V | CDR3 | DNA
13 | . | TRBJ2-3 | many | TRBV20-1 | CSARDATILAQYF | TGCAGTGCTAGAGACGCCACTATCCTTGCGCAGTATTTT
13 | . | TRBJ2-5 | many | TRBV20-1 | CSARSGFQETQYF | TGCAGTGCTCGATCGGGTTTCCAAGAGACCCAGTACTTC
13 | . | TRBJ2-3 | many | TRBV5-1 | CASSQGLQDTQYF | TGCGCCAGCAGCCAGGGACTGCAAGATACGCAGTATTTT
14 | . | TRBJ2-3 | many | TRBV6-1 | CASVEDQESDTQYF | TGTGCCAGCGTAGAGGACCAGGAATCGGATACGCAGTATTTT
15 | TRBD2 | TRBJ2-3 | many | TRBV20-1 | CSATVVAGGLDTQYF | TGCAGTGCCACGGTGGTAGCGGGGGGGTTAGATACGCAGTATTTT
13 | TRBD1 | TRBJ2-4 | . | TRBV2 | CASTGTDGNIQYF | TGTGCCAGCACTGGGACAGATGGAAACATTCAGTACTTC
17 | TRBD2 | TRBJ2-1 | . | TRBV6-5 | CASSYSAAGGTYNEQFF | TGTGCCAGCAGTTACTCGGCCGCGGGGGGGACCTACAATGAGCAGTTCTTC
15 | . | TRBJ2-1 | many | TRBV7-2 | CASSLVGESYNEQFF | TGTGCCAGCAGCTTAGTGGGGGAGTCCTACAATGAGCAGTTCTTC
15 | . | TRBJ2-3 | many | TRBV10-3 | CAISEGEAKADTQYF | TGTGCCATCAGTGAGGGAGAAGCTAAGGCAGATACGCAGTATTTT
14 | . | TRBJ1-2 | many | TRBV6-5 | CASSTSRTVHGYTF | TGTGCCAGCAGCACGAGTCGGACAGTTCATGGCTACACCTTC